The 30 T cell receptor beta chains below all came from one sample that was sequenced in a study of blood T cells in healthy people across ages. The second PCR ran roughly 7 to 12 cycles with a sample-barcoded 5' primer and J-beta primers. From the 5' RACE reads, TCRdb called clonotypes with MiXCR, one entry per CDR3 protein. Counted here are around 580,000 distinct CDR3 sequences, less than 60% occurring once; the ten biggest clones make up around 25%. The sequenced material came from blood. These receptors all come from a man older than 75 in good health.

The V call is TRBV6-2 or TRBV6-3, the J call TRBJ2-2; 7 nucleotides agree with TRBD2. The germline CDR1 and CDR2 sequences are MNHEY and SVGEGT. With V trimmed by 8 bases and J by 6 bases, 9 bases remained unmatched. This CDR3 has 14 residues. In nucleotides, the CDR3 is TGTGCCAGCTCTAGCGGCTTTCTCCCCGGGGAGCTGTTTTTT. Translated, it gives CASSSGFLPGELFF.

The chain couples TRBV12-3 or TRBV12-4 to TRBJ1-1; 7 bases line up with TRBD1. Trimming at V came to 5 bases and at J to 3 bases, leaving 6 bases not matched to a gene. The CDR3 totals 14 residues. The CDR3 loop reads CASSVTGVDTEAFF. CDR3 in DNA: TGTGCCAGCAGTGTTACAGGGGTTGACACTGAAGCTTTCTTT.

V is TRBV5-1 and J is TRBJ2-1, with 14 bases aligning to TRBD2. Germline V gene data show CDR1 as SGHRS and CDR2 as YFSETQ. The CDR3 has 16 amino acids. J gave up 5 bases and V 7 bases, and 8 bases lay outside the gene matches. Here the CDR3 reads CASETGGLAGDNEQFF. For the CDR3, the DNA is TGCGCCAGCGAAACCGGGGGACTAGCGGGGGACAATGAGCAGTTCTTC.

Concerning this clonotype itself: A much larger clone lies one base from this, so it may be a read error. The chain is built from TRBV6-5 and TRBJ2-1; the D gene is possibly TRBD1 (6 bases). Per the germline V gene, CDR1 is MNHEY and CDR2 is SVGAGI. This CDR3 has 13 amino acids. The CDR3 bases are TGTGCCAGCAGTCCCCCTGGGGGCAATGGGCAGTTCTTC. This encodes CASSPPGGNGQFF.

The rearrangement uses TRBV27 and TRBJ2-5; D is possibly TRBD2 (6 bases). Germline assignment: CDR1 MNHEY and CDR2 SMNVEV (reference sequence). This CDR3 has 14 amino acids. The V and J ends lost 3 bases and 11 bases respectively, with 19 bases between them. The CDR3 nucleotides read TGTGCCAGCAGTTTGGAGGGACGATTGGATGAGCAGTACTTC. Amino acids: CASSLEGRLDEQYF.

The chain joins TRBV20-1 to TRBJ2-7; 7 positions match TRBD2. Germline loops: CDR1 DFQATT, CDR2 SNEGSKA (reference sequence). The CDR3 covers 14 residues. J lost 3 bases, V lost 0 bases, and 5 bases had no gene match. CDR3 DNA: TGCAGTGCTAGAGATCGGCTAGCGGTCTACGAGCAGTACTTC. This translates into CSARDRLAVYEQYF.

This clonotype was observed a handful of times. The chain links TRBV28 to TRBJ2-1, with 10 positions matching TRBD2. Germline assignment: CDR1 MDHEN and CDR2 SYDVKM. Unmatched junction bases numbered 5, after V lost 9 bases and J lost 6 bases. The CDR3 totals 13 residues. In DNA, the CDR3 is TGTGCCAGGGGACTAGCGCACTCCAATGAGCAGTTCTTC. This translates into CARGLAHSNEQFF.

This chain links TRBV7-2 with TRBJ2-5; possibly TRBD2 for D (5 bases). Looked up from germline, CDR1 is SGHTA and CDR2 is FQGNSA. The V and J ends lost 7 bases and 4 bases respectively, with 13 bases between them. CDR3 length: 13 amino acids. CDR3 sequence: CASTSRGSETQYF. CDR3 in DNA: TGTGCCAGCACCAGTCGGGGTTCAGAGACCCAGTACTTC.

V is TRBV11-2 and J is TRBJ2-1; a possible D gene is TRBD2 (6 bases). Trimming cost V 5 bases and J 6 bases, with 11 bases left between them. CDR3 length: 13 amino acids. Germline CDR1 and CDR2: SGHAT and FQNNGV. The CDR3 protein is CASSIGSFNEQFF. CDR3 in DNA: TGTGCCAGCAGCATCGGGAGTTTCAATGAGCAGTTCTTC.

This clonotype has a single count. CDR3 in DNA: TGTGCCACCAGTGAGCGGGACCGCTCCAAGGCTTTCTTT. Protein: CATSERDRSKAFF. The chain links TRBV24-1 to TRBJ1-1; maybe TRBD1 (5 bases). Germline V lookup: CDR1 KGHDR, CDR2 SFDVKD. V was cut by 4 bases and J by 11 bases, with 16 bases left in between. This CDR3 is built from 13 residues.

At least ten counts were recorded for this clonotype. V and J are TRBV6-5 and TRBJ2-3, with 9 bases lining up with TRBD1. The J segment lost 6 bases and the V segment lost 0 bases, leaving 10 bases of the junction unmatched. There are 17 residues in the CDR3. Germline CDR1 is MNHEY and CDR2 is SVGAGI. The CDR3 sequence is CASSYSGGQGLSDTQYF. The CDR3 nucleotides read TGTGCCAGCAGTTACTCGGGGGGACAGGGTTTATCGGATACGCAGTATTTT.

The chain has TRBV6-5 and TRBJ2-7; D remains ambiguous. CDR1 is MNHEY, CDR2 SVGAGI, per germline. Trimming removed 5 bases from V and 0 bases from J, with 8 bases in between. The CDR3 contains 13 residues. CDR3 DNA: TGTGCCAGCAGTGCCCAGAACTCCTACGAGCAGTACTTC. Amino acid sequence: CASSAQNSYEQYF.

J is TRBJ2-3 and V is TRBV7-3; D not resolved. Germline CDR1 and CDR2: SGHTA and FQGTGA. The CDR3 has 14 residues. With 2 bases removed from V and 4 bases from J, the gap between germline ends came to 10 bases. This chain's CDR3 is CASSLVGTSDTQYF. The DNA of the CDR3 is TGTGCCAGCAGCTTAGTGGGCACTTCAGATACGCAGTATTTT.

This clonotype showed up just a few times. This chain links TRBV4-2 with TRBJ2-1; 9 positions agree with TRBD2. The J segment lost 10 bases and the V segment lost 7 bases, leaving 14 bases of the junction unmatched. Germline CDR1 LGHNA, CDR2 YNFKEQ. The CDR3 extends over 15 amino acids. CDR3 region: CASTSGASGIVEQFF. The CDR3 nucleotides read TGTGCCAGCACCTCCGGGGCTAGCGGGATAGTCGAGCAGTTCTTC.

This clonotype was seen a handful of times. The chain has TRBV15 and TRBJ1-1, with 9 bases matching TRBD1. The CDR3 sequence is 15 residues long. J was trimmed by 2 bases and V by 2 bases; bases with no gene match: 3. Germline V gene sequence: CDR1 LNHNV, CDR2 YYDKDF (reference sequence). The CDR3 here is CATSRPGQGNTEAFF. In DNA form, the CDR3 reads TGTGCCACCAGCAGACCGGGACAGGGAAACACTGAAGCTTTCTTT.

The J gene is TRBJ1-1, the V gene TRBV29-1, with D unresolved. V lost 6 bases and J 0 bases, leaving 14 bases between the germline ends. Germline CDR1 SQVTM, CDR2 ANQGSEA. The CDR3 spans 14 residues. The CDR3 protein is CSVALRDMNTEAFF. CDR3 DNA sequence: TGCAGCGTAGCCCTGAGAGACATGAACACTGAAGCTTTCTTT.

V usage is TRBV28 and J usage is TRBJ2-5; 9 nucleotides line up with TRBD1. Germline values: CDR1 MDHEN, CDR2 SYDVKM. The junction had 10 bases not matched to a gene; V was cut back by 6 bases and J by 5 bases. The CDR3 runs to 15 residues. CDR3 in amino acids: CASRPGQGYTETQYF. The DNA of the CDR3 is TGTGCCAGCAGGCCGGGACAGGGATACACGGAGACCCAGTACTTC. Supplemented by reference TRBV28 and TRBJ2-5, the full variable domain reads DVKVTQSSRYLVKRTGEKVFLECVQDMDHENMFWYRQDPGLGLRLIYFSYDVKMKEKGDIPEGYSVSREKKERFSLILESASTNQTSMYLCASRPGQGYTETQYFGPGTRLLVL.

CDR3 residues: CASSVAVYGTYNEQFF. CDR3 nucleotides: TGTGCCAGCAGCGTAGCGGTCTACGGCACCTACAATGAGCAGTTCTTC. The chain links TRBV9 to TRBJ2-1, with no clear D. V was clipped by 0 bases and J by 2 bases, with 12 bases between them. The CDR3 runs to 16 residues. The V gene's germline CDR1 is SGDLS and CDR2 YYNGEE.

The rearrangement uses TRBV7-9 and TRBJ1-2; D ambiguous. This CDR3 region has 13 residues. V lost 5 bases and J 2 bases, leaving 9 bases between the germline ends. Germline CDR1 SEHNR, CDR2 FQNEAQ (reference sequence). In DNA, the CDR3 is TGTGCCAGCAGCGTCCAGGAGAACTATGGCTACACCTTC. This codes for CASSVQENYGYTF.

V usage is TRBV9 and J usage is TRBJ2-3, with TRBD1 identical over 8 bases. This CDR3 region has 16 residues. Per germline, CDR1 SGDLS and CDR2 YYNGEE. The junction had 12 bases not matched to a gene; V was cut back by 4 bases and J by 5 bases. CDR3 loop: CASSPRGTGEGDTQYF. CDR3 coding DNA: TGTGCCAGCAGCCCCCGAGGGACAGGTGAGGGAGATACGCAGTATTTT. Variable domain in full (rest from reference TRBV9 and TRBJ2-3): DSGVTQTPKHLITATGQRVTLRCSPRSGDLSVYWYQQSLDQGLQFLIQYYNGEERAKGNILERFSAQQFPDLHSELNLSSLELGDSALYFCASSPRGTGEGDTQYFGPGTRLTVL.

The V and J genes are TRBV14 and TRBJ1-2, with a possible D match to TRBD1 (5 bases). This CDR3 is built from 16 residues. Germline V gene lookup returns CDR1 SGHDN and CDR2 FVKESK. Trimming left V 0 bases short and J 5 bases short, with 16 bases between. Here the CDR3 reads CASSQDRRAGPYGYTF. The CDR3 coding sequence is TGTGCCAGCAGCCAAGATCGCAGGGCTGGACCGTATGGCTACACCTTC.

This chain connects TRBV20-1 to TRBJ1-4, with D uncertain. The germline CDR1 and CDR2 sequences are DFQATT and SNEGSKA (reference sequence). This CDR3 comprises 15 residues. V lost 2 bases, J lost 3 bases, and 13 bases lay in between. The CDR3 loop is CSARRPGGSNEKLFF. CDR3 in DNA: TGCAGTGCTAGAAGGCCGGGAGGTTCTAATGAAAAACTGTTTTTT.

The genes are TRBV20-1 and TRBJ1-2; a possible D gene is TRBD1 (5 bases). Trimming took off 3 bases at V and 4 bases at J, with 9 bases between the two ends. Germline CDR1 reads DFQATT; CDR2 reads SNEGSKA (reference sequence). This CDR3 region has 12 residues. In DNA form, the CDR3 reads TGCAGTGCTAGCGGGACGAGCTATGGCTACACCTTC. It is translated as CSASGTSYGYTF.

Notes on this clonotype: At one of its ends the junction is not consistent with the germline gene, which may arise from a read error. The chain has TRBV20-1 and TRBJ2-1, with D maybe TRBD2 (6 bases). CDR3 length: 15 residues. CDR1 is DFQATT, CDR2 SNEGSKA, per germline (reference sequence). The CDR3 loop reads CSAREAGRRDGERFF. The CDR3, as DNA: TGCAGTGCTAGAGAGGCCGGTCGGCGGGACGGTGAGCGGTTCTTC.

CDR3 protein: CASSLWGSGGDYGYTF. As DNA, the CDR3 is TGCGCCAGCAGCTTGTGGGGGTCAGGAGGCGACTATGGCTACACCTTC. The chain couples TRBV5-1 to TRBJ1-2, with D possibly TRBD1 on 5 matching bases. Germline-derived CDR1 and CDR2 are SGHRS and YFSETQ. V lost 1 base and J lost 3, with 16 bases in between. CDR3 size: 16 residues.

The table lists this clonotype with many counts. V and J are TRBV6-5 and TRBJ1-6, with a tentative D call TRBD1 (5 bases). Germline V lookup: CDR1 MNHEY, CDR2 SVGAGI. This CDR3 spans 16 amino acids. The V gene lost 0 bases and the J gene lost 4 bases, with 10 bases spanning the gap. The CDR3 sequence: CASSYSQGLYNSPLHF. CDR3 in DNA: TGTGCCAGCAGTTACTCGCAGGGACTGTATAATTCACCCCTCCACTTT.

This clonotype was detected only a few times. The rearrangement links TRBV4-3 to TRBJ2-1; TRBD2 matches 10 bases. The CDR3 spans 17 residues. V shed 4 bases, J shed 4 bases, and the junction held 10 bases outside the gene matches. The germline V gene has CDR1 LGHNA and CDR2 YSLEER. The CDR3 DNA sequence: TGCGCCAGCAGCCTAGACCCCGGGACTAGCGTTTACAATGAGCAGTTCTTC. It specifies CASSLDPGTSVYNEQFF.

The chain has TRBV10-3 and TRBJ2-7; 8 bases line up with TRBD1. The CDR3 extends over 15 amino acids. The ends lost 10 bases at V and 6 bases at J; junction bases unmatched: 17. Germline V gives CDR1 ENHRY, CDR2 SYGVKD. CDR3 in amino acids: CATFPPGTGEREQYF. In DNA form, the CDR3 reads TGTGCCACCTTCCCCCCGGGGACAGGAGAACGCGAGCAGTACTTC.

The chain has TRBV7-2 and TRBJ1-5; 8 positions agree with TRBD1. The CDR3 totals 14 residues. CDR1 and CDR2 (germline): SGHTA, FQGNSA. J gave up 6 bases and V 0 bases, and 1 base lay outside the gene matches. CDR3 coding DNA: TGTGCCAGCAGCTTAGCACAGGGGGGTCAGCCCCAGCATTTT. It translates to CASSLAQGGQPQHF.

This clonotype came up once. The V and J genes are TRBV27 and TRBJ2-5; unclear D gene. V shed 6 bases and J shed 0 bases, with 8 bases lying between them. Germline values: CDR1 MNHEY, CDR2 SMNVEV (reference sequence). There are 13 residues in the CDR3. This CDR3 is CASRPWNQETQYF. Here the CDR3 DNA reads TGTGCCAGCAGGCCCTGGAACCAAGAGACCCAGTACTTC.